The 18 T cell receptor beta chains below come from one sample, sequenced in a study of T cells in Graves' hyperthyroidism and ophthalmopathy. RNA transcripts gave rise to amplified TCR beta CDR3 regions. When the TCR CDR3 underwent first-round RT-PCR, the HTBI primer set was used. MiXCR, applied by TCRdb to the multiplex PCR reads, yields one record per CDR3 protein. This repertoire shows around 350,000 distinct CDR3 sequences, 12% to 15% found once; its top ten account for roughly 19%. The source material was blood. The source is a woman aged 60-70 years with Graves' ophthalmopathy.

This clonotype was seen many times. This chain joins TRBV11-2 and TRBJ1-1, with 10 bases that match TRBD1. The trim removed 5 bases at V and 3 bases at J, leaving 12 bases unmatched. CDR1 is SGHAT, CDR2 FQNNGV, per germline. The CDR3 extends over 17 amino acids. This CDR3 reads CASSGGSGTGVHTEAFF. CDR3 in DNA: TGTGCCAGCAGCGGGGGAAGTGGGACAGGGGTTCACACTGAAGCTTTCTTT.

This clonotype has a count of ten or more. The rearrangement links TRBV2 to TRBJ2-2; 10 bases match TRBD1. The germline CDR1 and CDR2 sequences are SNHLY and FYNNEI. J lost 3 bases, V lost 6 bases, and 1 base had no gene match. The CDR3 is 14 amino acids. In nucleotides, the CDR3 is TGTGCCAGCAGGGGACAGGGGTACACCGGGGAGCTGTTTTTT. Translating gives CASRGQGYTGELFF. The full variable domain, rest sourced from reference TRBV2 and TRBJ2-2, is EPEVTQTPSHQVTQMGQEVILRCVPISNHLYFYWYRQILGQKVEFLVSFYNNEISEKSEIFDDQFSVERPDGSNFTLKIRSTKLEDSAMYFCASRGQGYTGELFFGEGSRLTVL.

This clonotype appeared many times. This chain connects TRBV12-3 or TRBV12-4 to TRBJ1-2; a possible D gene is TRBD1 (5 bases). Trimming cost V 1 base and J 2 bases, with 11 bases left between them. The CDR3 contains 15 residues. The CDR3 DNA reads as TGTGCCAGCAGTTTAGGACAGAGCTCAAACTATGGCTACACCTTC. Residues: CASSLGQSSNYGYTF.

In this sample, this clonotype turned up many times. The CDR3 loop reads CASRPGTGGAGYGYTF. DNA of the CDR3: TGTGCCAGCAGACCCGGGACAGGGGGCGCCGGCTATGGCTACACCTTC. The rearrangement joins TRBV7-9 to TRBJ1-2, with 12 bases lining up with TRBD1. CDR1 SEHNR and CDR2 FQNEAQ come from the germline V gene (reference sequence). V was clipped by 6 bases and J by 4 bases; unmatched bases: 9. The CDR3 sequence is 16 residues long.

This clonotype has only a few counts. The CDR3 spells CASSVGNGQGSYEQYF. The CDR3 DNA follows: TGTGCCAGCAGCGTAGGAAACGGACAGGGGAGCTACGAGCAGTACTTC. V usage is TRBV9 and J usage is TRBJ2-7, with TRBD1 identical over 9 bases. CDR3 length: 16 amino acids. J lost 3 bases, V lost 0 bases, and 7 bases had no gene match. CDR1 and CDR2 (germline): SGDLS, YYNGEE. The entire variable domain, with the rest obtained from reference TRBV9 and TRBJ2-7, is as follows: DSGVTQTPKHLITATGQRVTLRCSPRSGDLSVYWYQQSLDQGLQFLIQYYNGEERAKGNILERFSAQQFPDLHSELNLSSLELGDSALYFCASSVGNGQGSYEQYFGPGTRLTVT.

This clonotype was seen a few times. The CDR3 DNA is TGTGCCTGGAGTGTAGGGGGCGAGCAGTACTTC. The encoded protein is CAWSVGGEQYF. V is TRBV30 and J is TRBJ2-7; the D gene is possibly TRBD1 (6 bases). This CDR3 spans 11 amino acids. V was trimmed by 0 bases and J by 6 bases, leaving 6 bases between them. Germline V gene data show CDR1 as GTSNPN and CDR2 as SVGIG (reference sequence).

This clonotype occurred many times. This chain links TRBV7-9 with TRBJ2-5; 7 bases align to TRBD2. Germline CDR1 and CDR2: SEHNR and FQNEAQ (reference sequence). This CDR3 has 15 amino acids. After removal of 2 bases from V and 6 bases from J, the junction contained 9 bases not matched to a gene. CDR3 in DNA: TGTGCCAGCAGCTTAATGAGCGGGGCTGGGAAGACCCAGTACTTC. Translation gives CASSLMSGAGKTQYF.

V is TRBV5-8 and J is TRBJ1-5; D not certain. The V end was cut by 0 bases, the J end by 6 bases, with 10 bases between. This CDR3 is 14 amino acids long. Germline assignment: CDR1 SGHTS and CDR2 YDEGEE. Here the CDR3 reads CASSLGRVSQPQHF. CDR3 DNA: TGTGCCAGCAGCTTGGGTCGGGTGAGTCAGCCCCAGCATTTT.

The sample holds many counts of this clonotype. The CDR3 nucleotides are TGCAGTGCTAGAGACGGCCGGAGTTCCTACAATGAGCAGTTCTTC. Translation gives CSARDGRSSYNEQFF. This sequence joins TRBV20-1 and TRBJ2-1, with D unclear. The ends were cut back, 0 bases at V and 1 base at J, with 10 bases in the middle. The CDR3 spans 15 residues. Germline V gives CDR1 DFQATT, CDR2 SNEGSKA (reference sequence).

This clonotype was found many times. The CDR3 DNA follows: TGCGCCAGCAGCTTGGACGGGACGTATCAGCCCCAGCATTTT. Translating it yields CASSLDGTYQPQHF. The chain recombines TRBV5-1 with TRBJ1-5, with a tentative D call TRBD1 (5 bases). V lost 0 bases and J lost 5, with 9 bases in between. The CDR3 contains 14 residues. Germline-derived CDR1 and CDR2 are SGHRS and YFSETQ.

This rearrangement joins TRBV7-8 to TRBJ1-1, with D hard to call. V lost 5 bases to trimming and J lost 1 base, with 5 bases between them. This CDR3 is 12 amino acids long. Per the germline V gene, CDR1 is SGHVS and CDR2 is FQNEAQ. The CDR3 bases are TGTGCCAGCAGCGTACGGAACACTGAAGCTTTCTTT. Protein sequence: CASSVRNTEAFF.

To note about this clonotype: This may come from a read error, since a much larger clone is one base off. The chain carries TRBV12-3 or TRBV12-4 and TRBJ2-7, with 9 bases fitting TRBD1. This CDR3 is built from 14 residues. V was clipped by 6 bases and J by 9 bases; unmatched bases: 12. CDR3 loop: CASRRQGGTGGQYF. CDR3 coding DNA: TGTGCCAGCAGACGACAGGGGGGGACCGGAGGGCAGTACTTC.

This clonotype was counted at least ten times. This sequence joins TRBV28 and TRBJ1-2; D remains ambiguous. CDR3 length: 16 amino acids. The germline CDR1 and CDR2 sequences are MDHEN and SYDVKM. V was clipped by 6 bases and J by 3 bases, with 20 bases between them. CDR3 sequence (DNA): TGTGCCAGCAGCTCCCCCGGGTGGGAGGAGGACTATGGCTACACCTTC. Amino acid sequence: CASSSPGWEEDYGYTF.

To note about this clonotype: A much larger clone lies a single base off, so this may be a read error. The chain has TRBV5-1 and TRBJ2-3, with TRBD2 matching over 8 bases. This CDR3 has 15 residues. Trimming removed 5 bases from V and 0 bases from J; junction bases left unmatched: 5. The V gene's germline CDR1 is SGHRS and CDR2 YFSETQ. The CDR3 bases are TGCGCCAGCAGGACTAGCGATGAAAGCACAGATACGCAGTATTTT. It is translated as CASRTSDESTDTQYF.

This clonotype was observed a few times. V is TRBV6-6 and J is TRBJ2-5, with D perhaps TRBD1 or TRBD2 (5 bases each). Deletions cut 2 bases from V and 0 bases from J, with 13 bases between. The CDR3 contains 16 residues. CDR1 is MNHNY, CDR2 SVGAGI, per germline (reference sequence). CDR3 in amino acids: CASSYKSGTYQETQYF. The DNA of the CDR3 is TGTGCCAGCAGTTACAAGTCAGGGACGTACCAAGAGACCCAGTACTTC.

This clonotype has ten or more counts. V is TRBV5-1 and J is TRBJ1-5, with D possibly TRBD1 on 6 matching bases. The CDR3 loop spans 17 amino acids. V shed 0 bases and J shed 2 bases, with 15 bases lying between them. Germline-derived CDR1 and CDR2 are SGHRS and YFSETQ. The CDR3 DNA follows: TGCGCCAGCAGCTTGGTTCCTCGGGGGGGCGGCAATCAGCCCCAGCATTTT. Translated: CASSLVPRGGGNQPQHF.

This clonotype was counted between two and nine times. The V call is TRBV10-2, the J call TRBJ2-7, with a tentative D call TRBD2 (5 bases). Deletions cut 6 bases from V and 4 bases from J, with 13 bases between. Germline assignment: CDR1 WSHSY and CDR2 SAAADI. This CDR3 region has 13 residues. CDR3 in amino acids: CASRMGSGYEQYF. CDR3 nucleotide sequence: TGCGCCAGCAGGATGGGGAGCGGATACGAGCAGTACTTC.

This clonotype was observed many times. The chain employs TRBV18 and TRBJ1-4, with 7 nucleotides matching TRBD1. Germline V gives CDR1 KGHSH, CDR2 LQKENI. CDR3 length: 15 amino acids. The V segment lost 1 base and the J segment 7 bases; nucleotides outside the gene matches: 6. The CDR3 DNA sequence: TGTGCCAGCTCACCACGTCAGGGGGACGGTGAAAAACTGTTTTTT. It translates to CASSPRQGDGEKLFF.